This T cell receptor beta chain was identified in a study of T-cell reconstitution after alpha-beta-depleted transplantation in children. Findings and limits, study-wide: Approximately two months post-transplant, alpha-beta T cells reportedly originated from several hundred expanded graft clones. Once a year had passed after transplant, T-cell counts and diversity came mostly from newly produced T cells.

Molecular barcoding with unique molecular identifiers was used for the TCRbeta library. TCRdb reprocessed the PCR reads with MiXCR, giving one entry per CDR3 protein. Among roughly 400,000 distinct CDR3 sequences listed, roughly 44% were seen once. With regard to this clonotype: Its antigen is as yet unknown.

Germline V lookup: CDR1 SGHTA, CDR2 FQGTGA. Trimming cost V 3 bases and J 0 bases, with 6 bases left between them. The CDR3 length is 15 residues. This sequence was found in a girl aged 2 to 10 with aplastic anemia, due to receive a stem cell transplant. The sequencing here drew on PBMCs, taken before TCRalphabeta/CD19-depleted stem cell transplant. This sequence joins TRBV7-3 and TRBJ2-6; D call uncertain. The CDR3: CASSFTISGANVLTF. The CDR3 DNA reads as TGTGCCAGCAGCTTTACAATCTCTGGGGCCAACGTCCTGACTTTC.